The entry that follows covers one T cell receptor (beta chain) sequence. This clone was seen a handful of times. Its binding antigen is unknown. No base qualities exist here, and no much larger clone lies one base off it. Between the V and J ends, shortened by 1 base and 3 bases respectively, the junction contains 13 bases. CDR1 and CDR2 were assigned from the germline V gene as SQVTM and ANQGSEA. The CDR3 numbers 15 residues from cysteine through phenylalanine. The retained sequence is limited to the CDR3, 45 bases, with the frame set at the first base. These data originate in a study of cytomegalovirus exposure and HLA in healthy donors (dated by TCRdb to the late 2010s). In the study overall: According to an earlier analysis of a few hundred of the donors, 150 million to 200 million T cells yielded 117 million unique TCR beta sequences and more than 250 Gb of sequence data. The study used immunosequencing to profile the T cell repertoires of some 600 subjects and linked those repertoires to cytomegalovirus serostatus. In an earlier analysis of a few hundred of the donors, high-throughput TCR beta sequencing was used to judge whether each TCR beta V gene segment behaved as functional or pseudogenic. The study combined high-throughput TCR immunosequencing, statistical association of individual TCRs with disease status, and machine learning to predict cytomegalovirus infection status. A later genetic analysis used genome-wide SNP genotypes for about 60% of the roughly 700 donors, treating that subset as a discovery cohort. Typing coverage varied by locus: roughly 629-640 donors for A, B, C, DRB1 and DQB1; roughly 510 for DQA1; more than 600 for DPA1; roughly 450 for DPB1. All discovery cohort repertoires had been generated on a single sequencing platform. A handful of DR-DQ haplotypes were handled as single units for association and clustering because linkage in the cohort was strong. Donor age, sex, ethnicity and CMV serostatus were compiled together with the repertoire data. The study aimed to test whether cataloging public T cell receptors could reveal signatures of past pathogen exposure. Roughly 300 gigabases of sequencing data and around 87 million unique TCR sequences were included in an early release covering several hundred HLA-typed donors. Of the roughly 420 genotyped donors, 75% to 85% were placed in the genetic ancestry cluster associated with self-reported Caucasian donors. Rather than drawing on any new phenotypic data, the later analysis identified candidate immune exposures from TCR beta sequences and the way those sequences occurred across donors. Both class I and class II loci were covered by HLA typing, at four-digit resolution. To study patterns of TCR occurrence, a later analysis re-analyzed previously published TCR beta repertoires from 650 to 750 donors and added high-resolution HLA genotyping. Across under 500 genotyped donors of the cohort, an average of roughly 230,000 unique TCR beta nucleotide sequences per donor were sequenced, and 15% to 20% of those sequences were non-productive. Besides the first cohort of about 730 subjects, a separate validation cohort made up of roughly 120 different subjects was used. What the study reported, not specific to this receptor: The classifier was reported to diagnose cytomegalovirus status with high specificity and sensitivity in both the original and validation cohorts. Several of the top co-occurrence clusters appeared to be linked to parvovirus B19, influenza, CMV and Epstein-Barr virus, according to a later analysis. The study gave a list of about 150 TCR beta chains associated with cytomegalovirus. This cohort had only TCR beta chains sequenced, and the lack of alpha or paired-chain data limited which features could be detected. Compared with equally common non-associated chains, HLA-associated TCR beta chains in a later analysis were more clonally expanded and had lower generation probabilities. An association between a missense DCLRE1C variant and V-gene and J-gene trimming of TCR beta chains was found in a later genetic analysis and replicated in an independent cohort. Because HLA typing was missing for some donors at each locus, association tests included only the typed subset. A few of the identified cytomegalovirus-associated TCR beta chains were confirmed in vitro to be specific for cytomegalovirus antigens. Because counts were too low, approximately 18 rarely observed V segments, including chromosome 9 orphons, were excluded from the earlier analysis of several hundred of the donors. CMV serostatus was the only immune exposure information available for the cohort. According to the authors, the approach could potentially be generalized to other disease states and immunological phenotypes. A further reported finding was that TCR beta sequences accurately predicted the HLA-A and HLA-B alleles for most subjects in the first cohort. According to a later genetic analysis, donors in an Asian-associated ancestry cluster had fewer N-insertions in productive TCRs than the roughly 670-donor mean. In an earlier analysis of roughly 560 of the donors, most TCR beta V segments were observed in productive rearrangements about 90% or about 30% of the time, broadly matching IMGT annotations. In a later analysis, TCR association rates were found to vary across HLA loci, with the most associated TCRs seen for DRB1 alleles and the fewest for HLA-C alleles. Linkage disequilibrium might explain the correlated functional status among segregating V segments, but an unknown experimental factor could not be excluded. Sequencing depth was assumed to be roughly uniform across donors in the presence/absence analyses, though that assumption may not hold. Because the 87-base-pair reads could not distinguish some IMGT-functional V segments, including TRBV6-2 and TRBV6-3, those segments were excluded. A later analysis associated 15,000 to 20,000 TCR beta sequences with specific HLA alleles at a false discovery rate of 0.05. Most CMV-associated TCR beta chains appeared to be HLA-restricted in a later analysis, and the HLA associations seemed to be driven largely by CMV exposure. The sequencing pipeline was judged likely to have produced a cluster of highly shared sequence variants as a technical artifact. Across donors, most TCR sequences were observed very rarely, whereas some public TCRs were present in many individuals. When HLA alleles, especially DR and DQ, strongly co-occurred, attributing TCR associations to individual alleles was difficult.

The cohort consisted of 666 healthy bone marrow donors. Cohort members were all nominally healthy when sampled, although unrecorded immune exposures were likely present. The donor tested CMV seropositive and was one of the 289 seropositive cohort members. Every donor gave a peripheral blood sample, and the peripheral blood mononuclear cells from that sample were used for TCR beta sequencing. The Qiagen DNeasy Blood Extraction Kit was used to extract genomic DNA from the blood cell samples. The receptor library was made with the immunoSEQ multiplex PCR assay. For the multiplex PCR, a mixture combining 60 forward primers for TCR Vbeta segments and 13 reverse primers for TCR Jbeta segments was used. The CDR3 region of rearranged TCR beta genes was amplified from genomic DNA with a multiplex PCR assay. Amplified TCR beta libraries were sequenced as 87-base-pair reads on the Illumina HiSeq System. The study's own analysis went as follows. Across the roughly 640 repertoires, a later analysis counted roughly 84 million unique TCR beta chains, 9.5 million to 13 million of which were shared by at least two donors. To remove PCR and sequencing errors, raw reads were error-corrected and collapsed into unique sequences using a nearest-neighbor algorithm that merged closely related sequences. CDR3 sequences were aligned to IMGT reference sequences to assign V, D and J gene segments. Each retained sequence needed at least a six-nucleotide match to both a V gene segment and a J gene segment. A rearrangement counted as productive if the CDR3 had no stop codons and remained in frame with V and J, and every other rearrangement counted as non-productive. CDR3 was defined according to IMGT convention as the region running from the second conserved V-encoded cysteine to the conserved J-encoded phenylalanine. In an earlier analysis of around 600 of the donors, sequences lacking an unambiguous match to a single V gene segment were excluded. In an earlier analysis of approximately 590 of the donors, V segments were called functional above 56.7% productive rearrangements and were called segregating when the between-donor standard deviation exceeded 5%. To diagnose cytomegalovirus status from the catalog of TCR beta chain sequences, a statistical classification framework was built. In a later analysis, TCR nucleotide sequences were compared against IMGT/GENE-DB human TR gene sequences so that V and J genes could be assigned. The TCRdist pipeline was used in a later analysis to assign CDR3 sequences and most-parsimonious VDJ recombination scenarios. In a later analysis, each TCR beta chain was defined by its CDR3 amino acid sequence together with its V-gene family, and reads lacking a unique V-gene family were excluded. A later analysis removed several hundred highly shared, low-generation-probability nucleotide sequences to deal with suspected cross-contamination and a sequencing artifact. For each public chain, a later analysis derived a clonal expansion index from normalized ranks of inferred template counts within each repertoire. A later analysis computed generation probabilities with a VDJ recombination model fitted to out-of-frame rearrangements, and checked the results against IGoR. In a later analysis, hypergeometric tests were used to score TCR-TCR, TCR-HLA and TCR-CMV co-occurrence, with a repertoire-size bias correction applied to TCR pairs. To estimate false discovery rates, a later analysis permuted the HLA or CMV assignments 20 times. In a later analysis, co-occurring TCRs were grouped using DBSCAN, and TCRdist sequence similarity was added for clustering within HLA-allele-positive subsets. Repertoires with fewer than 30,000 or more than 120,000 public chains were left out of co-occurrence clustering, as were a few repertoires with anomalous nucleotide sharing. Entries here come from immuneACCESS through TCRdb and include only in-frame sequences with V and J called. Some clones fail to appear in such tables; in the studies checked, an unresolved V gene covers under half of the shortfall, and the cause of the remainder is unknown. The DNA gave D and trimming, while V, J and clone size come from that table. This sample comprises about 110,000 clones, approximately 70% of them detected only once. The top ten constitute approximately 10% of the sample.

The sample comprised PBMCs. The sequence is built from TRBV29-1 and TRBJ2-1, with TRBD2 perhaps the D gene, on 5 matching bases. The sequence came from a man in his forties in good health and CMV-seropositive. The sequenced DNA: TGCAGCGTTGAAGTGTTGCGGGCGAGCTACAATGAGCAGTTCTTC. Its translation is CSVEVLRASYNEQFF.